The 26 T cell receptor beta chains presented below share a single source sample, sequenced in a study of cytomegalovirus exposure and HLA in healthy donors. Primers for the PCR totalled 60 Vbeta and 13 Jbeta. Clones were read by immunoSEQ multiplex PCR, and TCRdb kept only the in-frame ones, dropping some. In total, the table holds around 140,000 clones. The sequenced material came from PBMCs. The receptors come from a woman between 18 and 29 years old in good health and CMV-seronegative.

The J gene is TRBJ2-3, the V gene TRBV5-6; 10 nucleotides align to TRBD2. The CDR3 spans 16 residues. The V segment lost 0 bases and the J segment 3 bases; nucleotides outside the gene matches: 4. The V gene's germline CDR1 is SGHDT and CDR2 YYEEEE. CDR3 nucleotide sequence: TGTGCCAGCAGCTTGGCCGATAGCGGGAGGACAGATACGCAGTATTTT. Protein sequence: CASSLADSGRTDTQYF.

J is TRBJ1-2 and V is TRBV2; D gene uncertain. Trimming removed 8 bases at V and 7 bases at J, with 8 bases between. The germline V gene has CDR1 SNHLY and CDR2 FYNNEI. The CDR3 has 10 residues. The CDR3 protein is CASLGSGYTF. The CDR3 DNA reads TGTGCCAGCTTGGGGAGTGGCTACACCTTC.

The CDR3 loop reads CASSPQGREQYV. The CDR3 region has the DNA TGTGCCAGCAGTCCACAGGGTAGGGAGCAGTACGTC. The chain recombines TRBV28 with TRBJ2-7, with D maybe TRBD1 (6 bases). The germline V gene has CDR1 MDHEN and CDR2 SYDVKM. This CDR3 spans 12 amino acids. V was shortened by 5 bases and J by 7 bases, with 12 bases between the two germline ends.

Here the CDR3 reads CASSTTGGAGLGEKLFF. CDR3 coding DNA: TGTGCCAGCAGCACTACAGGGGGCGCCGGGCTAGGCGAAAAACTGTTTTTT. The V gene is TRBV7-9, the J gene TRBJ1-4, with 9 bases matching TRBD1. The ends lost 5 bases at V and 8 bases at J; junction bases unmatched: 15. The CDR3 is made up of 17 amino acids. In germline, CDR1 is SEHNR, CDR2 FQNEAQ (reference sequence).

On this clone itself: Different DNA sequences within this sample yield the same CDR3. The rearrangement joins TRBV7-6 to TRBJ1-5; D unclear. CDR3 length: 13 amino acids. Germline V gene data show CDR1 as SGHVS and CDR2 as FNYEAQ. Trimming stripped 5 bases from V and 7 bases from J, with 12 bases between. The CDR3 DNA is TGTGCCAGCAGCCCCAGTATAAACCAGCCCCAGCATTTT. Protein sequence: CASSPSINQPQHF.

The rearrangement links TRBV7-9 to TRBJ2-7; D may be TRBD2 (6 bases). CDR3 length equals 15 residues. CDR1 SEHNR and CDR2 FQNEAQ come from the germline V gene (reference sequence). The germline V and J ends were trimmed by 5 bases and 3 bases, with 17 bases remaining between them. The CDR3 DNA follows: TGTGCCAGCAGCCGAACGAACCCGCGGGGCTACGAGCAGTACTTC. Residues: CASSRTNPRGYEQYF.

The chain uses TRBV5-1 and TRBJ2-3; a possible D gene is TRBD2 (6 bases). The CDR3 is made up of 15 amino acids. V was trimmed by 4 bases and J by 3 bases, leaving 15 bases between them. The V gene's germline CDR1 is SGHRS and CDR2 YFSETQ. The CDR3 region has the DNA TGCGCCAGCAGCGAGTGGGCCGGGAGTACAGATACGCAGTATTTT. It translates to CASSEWAGSTDTQYF. The complete variable domain, with remaining parts taken from reference TRBV5-1 and TRBJ2-3, reads KAGVTQTPRYLIKTRGQQVTLSCSPISGHRSVSWYQQTPGQGLQFLFEYFSETQRNKGNFPGRFSGRQFSNSRSEMNVSTLELGDSALYLCASSEWAGSTDTQYFGPGTRLTVL.

The V and J genes are TRBV7-6 and TRBJ2-7; weak D call: TRBD2 (6 bases). Deletions cut 6 bases from V and 6 bases from J, with 21 bases between. Germline lookup yields CDR1 SGHVS and CDR2 FNYEAQ. The length of the CDR3 is 15 residues. As DNA, the CDR3 is TGTGCCAGCAGGCTTCCGGCCCGTACTAGCAGCGAGCAGTACGTC. This codes for CASRLPARTSSEQYV.

The CDR3 spells CASCGLAELTDTQYF. The CDR3 DNA follows: TGTGCCAGCTGCGGACTAGCTGAACTCACAGATACGCAGTATTTT. The rearrangement links TRBV18 to TRBJ2-3; 8 nucleotides line up with TRBD2. V shed 7 bases, J shed 2 bases, and the junction held 8 bases outside the gene matches. This CDR3 region has 15 residues. Germline V gene data show CDR1 as KGHSH and CDR2 as LQKENI.

The chain joins TRBV19 to TRBJ1-2; no clear D. The CDR3 covers 15 residues. Germline-derived CDR1 and CDR2 are LNHDA and SQIVND (reference sequence). V shed 4 bases and J shed 2 bases, with 14 bases lying between them. The CDR3 loop is CASSTQASLNYGYTF. The DNA for the CDR3 is TGTGCCAGTAGTACCCAAGCCTCCCTGAACTATGGCTACACCTTC.

The chain employs TRBV21-1 and TRBJ1-2. TRBV21-1 is a pseudogene locus. The CDR3 covers 14 residues. The CDR3 nucleotides read TGTGCCAGCAAATACTGGACTCGTAACTATGGCTACACCTTC. Translating gives CASKYWTRNYGYTF.

The CDR3 reads CASTRGTSQETQYF. The CDR3, as DNA: TGTGCCAGCACCCGAGGGACTAGCCAAGAGACCCAGTACTTC. V is TRBV6-6 and J is TRBJ2-5, with 8 bases that match TRBD2. The CDR3 runs to 14 residues. CDR1 and CDR2 from the germline V gene are MNHNY and SVGAGI (reference sequence). With V trimmed by 7 bases and J by 1 base, 5 bases remained unmatched.

The rearrangement links TRBV28 to TRBJ2-1, with D possibly matching TRBD1 (5 bases). With 8 bases removed from V and 10 bases from J, the gap between germline ends came to 9 bases. The CDR3 covers 10 residues. Germline-derived CDR1 and CDR2 are MDHEN and SYDVKM. CDR3 sequence: CASVGEEQFF. CDR3 DNA sequence: TGTGCCAGCGTAGGGGAAGAGCAGTTCTTC.

The CDR3 sequence: CASRKDRDSPLHF. CDR3 DNA sequence: TGTGCCAGCAGGAAGGACAGAGATTCACCCCTCCACTTT. The chain has TRBV4-2 and TRBJ1-6; tentatively, D is TRBD1 (6 bases). V lost 6 bases, J lost 8 bases, and 11 bases lay in between. The CDR3 has 13 amino acids. Looked up from germline, CDR1 is LGHNA and CDR2 is YNFKEQ.

The chain has TRBV19 and TRBJ1-5; no firm D call. This CDR3 is built from 10 residues. Per the germline V gene, CDR1 is LNHDA and CDR2 is SQIVND (reference sequence). The V and J ends lost 4 bases and 10 bases respectively, with 5 bases between them. The CDR3 is CASSNYPQHF. The CDR3 DNA sequence: TGTGCCAGTAGTAACTACCCCCAGCATTTT. Combining the CDR3 with reference TRBV19 and TRBJ1-5 gives the whole variable domain DGGITQSPKYLFRKEGQNVTLSCEQNLNHDAMYWYRQDPGQGLRLIYYSQIVNDFQKGDIAEGYSVSREKKESFPLTVTSAQKNPTAFYLCASSNYPQHFGDGTRLSIL.

The chain is built from TRBV6-5 and TRBJ1-1; D is possibly TRBD1 (5 bases). This CDR3 contains 14 residues. The germline gives CDR1 MNHEY, CDR2 SVGAGI. Trimming left V 6 bases short and J 11 bases short, with 22 bases between. The CDR3 loop is CASSPLRTRFEAFF. The CDR3, as DNA: TGTGCCAGCAGCCCCCTCAGGACACGTTTTGAGGCTTTCTTT.

The chain employs TRBV23-1 and TRBJ2-1; 9 bases are shared with TRBD2. TRBV23-1 counts as an open reading frame of uncertain function. This CDR3 has 18 residues. With V trimmed by 1 base and J by 6 bases, 13 bases remained unmatched. In nucleotides, the CDR3 is TGCGCCAGCAGTCAATTAATGGTTAGCGGGAGAAAAGGCAATGAGCAGTTCTTC. It codes for CASSQLMVSGRKGNEQFF.

This chain links TRBV30 with TRBJ2-7; the D gene is possibly TRBD2 (5 bases). CDR1 and CDR2 (germline): GTSNPN, SVGIG (reference sequence). This CDR3 has 12 amino acids. V lost 1 base to trimming and J lost 9 bases, with 13 bases between them. The CDR3: CAWSGLSSPQYF. CDR3 sequence (DNA): TGTGCCTGGAGTGGACTATCATCCCCGCAGTACTTC.

Note on this clone: Additional DNA sequences in this sample encode the identical CDR3. V usage is TRBV9 and J usage is TRBJ1-3; D unclear. This CDR3 spans 16 amino acids. Trimming removed 5 bases at V and 3 bases at J, with 18 bases between. The germline CDR1 and CDR2 sequences are SGDLS and YYNGEE. CDR3 DNA: TGTGCCAGCAGTGCACGAGGGAGGCCCGATGGAAACACCATATATTTT. It yields the protein CASSARGRPDGNTIYF.

This chain joins TRBV5-1 and TRBJ2-1, with a tentative D call TRBD1 (6 bases). Germline values: CDR1 SGHRS, CDR2 YFSETQ. The CDR3 runs to 15 residues. V was shortened by 3 bases and J by 0 bases, with 10 bases between the two germline ends. The CDR3, as DNA: TGCGCCAGCAGCTGGGCAGGGGACTCCTACAATGAGCAGTTCTTC. It codes for CASSWAGDSYNEQFF.

This chain connects TRBV9 to TRBJ2-5; 11 nucleotides align to TRBD2. CDR3 length: 17 residues. Germline V lookup: CDR1 SGDLS, CDR2 YYNGEE. The V segment lost 2 bases and the J segment 2 bases; nucleotides outside the gene matches: 8. CDR3 amino acids: CASSVGLAGGGQETQYF. The DNA of the CDR3 is TGTGCCAGCAGCGTCGGTCTAGCGGGAGGTGGGCAAGAGACCCAGTACTTC. Full variable domain (missing parts from reference TRBV9 and TRBJ2-5): DSGVTQTPKHLITATGQRVTLRCSPRSGDLSVYWYQQSLDQGLQFLIQYYNGEERAKGNILERFSAQQFPDLHSELNLSSLELGDSALYFCASSVGLAGGGQETQYFGPGTRLLVL.

V gene TRBV19 combines with J gene TRBJ1-1, with TRBD1 identical over 7 bases. Trimming took 7 bases from V and 3 from J; bases not matched to a gene: 14. There are 16 residues in the CDR3. The germline CDR1 and CDR2 sequences are LNHDA and SQIVND (reference sequence). Written as DNA, the CDR3 is TGTGCCAGTACTGGCGGGGAAGGGGGCTGGGACACTGAAGCTTTCTTT. Translated: CASTGGEGGWDTEAFF.

The J gene is TRBJ1-1, the V gene TRBV4-1, with 8 bases lining up with TRBD1. Unmatched junction bases numbered 14, after V lost 10 bases and J lost 1 base. This CDR3 is built from 16 residues. Germline V CDR1 and CDR2: MGHRA, YSYEKL. The CDR3 bases are TGCGCCACCCGGCTGGGACAGGCTCCCACGAACACTGAAGCTTTCTTT. Protein sequence: CATRLGQAPTNTEAFF.

The chain has TRBV30 and TRBJ1-2, with D possibly TRBD1 on 5 matching bases. This CDR3 is built from 12 residues. Trimming took 2 bases from V and 2 from J, leaving 6 bases between them. CDR1 GTSNPN and CDR2 SVGIG come from the germline V gene (reference sequence). The DNA of the CDR3 is TGTGCCTGGAGTACAGGCAACTATGGCTACACCTTC. As protein: CAWSTGNYGYTF.

The chain has TRBV18 and TRBJ2-3, with TRBD2 identical over 9 bases. This CDR3 is 16 amino acids long. The ends lost 1 base at V and 2 bases at J; junction bases unmatched: 4. Germline CDR1 is KGHSH and CDR2 is LQKENI. The CDR3 sequence: CASSPLLAGHTDTQYF. The DNA for the CDR3 is TGTGCCAGCTCACCACTACTAGCGGGCCACACAGATACGCAGTATTTT.

The gene calls are TRBV5-1 and TRBJ1-2; no firm D call. Germline CDR1 is SGHRS and CDR2 is YFSETQ. V was pared by 4 bases and J by 4 bases, with 20 bases between. This CDR3 has 16 amino acids. The CDR3 region is CASSLSKNSFSYGYTF. The DNA of the CDR3 is TGCGCCAGCAGCCTCAGCAAAAACAGTTTTTCCTATGGCTACACCTTC.